This entry describes one T cell receptor (beta chain). These data belong to a study of blood T cell repertoires in COVID-19. Study background: Both acute and convalescent COVID-19 samples were obtained from the United States, Italy and Spain. PBMCs, B-cell-depleted T cells, or T cells were the source of the cDNA or gDNA that made up the material.

V dropped 5 bases and J dropped 10; count of bases not matched to a gene: 10. This CDR3 has 15 amino acids. Germline V gene lookup returns CDR1 SGHAT and CDR2 FQNNGV. Authors' analysis steps: Reference gene primer amplification gave estimated nucleated cell counts. Assay: immunoSEQ multiplex PCR; the TCRdb copy retains only in-frame clones and omits some. D and trimming were read from the DNA, whereas the V and J calls and clone size are those reported in that table. Among a few hundred thousand clones listed, more than 75% were seen once. V is TRBV11-2 and J is TRBJ1-6; 8 positions agree with TRBD1. Sequenced: peripheral blood. This clonotype was obtained from a man older than 75 with acute or convalescent COVID-19. In DNA form, the CDR3 reads TGTGCCAGCAGCCCCCAGGGGGCAGAAGGGTCACCCCTCCACTTT. Amino acid sequence: CASSPQGAEGSPLHF.